A selection of T cell receptor beta chains follows, all from one sample in a study of beta chain features in type 1 diabetes. The protocol was immunoSEQ multiplex PCR, while the TCRdb copy is restricted to in-frame clones and leaves out a portion. The repertoire includes a few hundred thousand clones, around a tenth of them detected once, and roughly 0.54% sits in the top ten. The sample taken for sequencing was central memory CD4+ T cells from blood. The receptors stem from a man aged 25 to 40 with type 1 diabetes. Both conserved end residues are part of each CDR3. The D gene is left open where the match is weak. A row's size may be missing; if present it is once, few, many or a size class.

v_call	clone_size	d_call	j_call	cdr3_aa	cdr3_nt
TRBV19	NA	NA	TRBJ2-6	CASSIEGSGANVLTF	TGTGCCAGTAGTATAGAGGGCTCTGGGGCCAACGTCCTGACTTTC
TRBV4-3	NA	NA	TRBJ1-5	CASSQDWSSKPQHF	TGCGCCAGCAGCCAAGATTGGTCCTCGAAGCCCCAGCATTTT
TRBV2	NA	NA	TRBJ1-4	CASIRSSNEKLFF	TGTGCCAGCATCCGGAGTTCTAATGAAAAACTGTTTTTT
TRBV4-3	NA	NA	TRBJ2-5	CASSQEHETQYF	TGCGCCAGCAGCCAAGAACACGAGACCCAGTACTTC
TRBV4-2	NA	NA	TRBJ1-3	CASSQEVGDLGNTIYF	TGTGCCAGCAGCCAAGAGGTAGGGGACCTCGGAAACACCATATATTTT
TRBV18	NA	NA	TRBJ2-2	CASSPLSSRPPNTGELFF	TGTGCCAGCTCACCATTATCGTCGAGGCCCCCCAACACCGGGGAGCTGTTTTTT
TRBV15	NA	NA	TRBJ2-2	CATSSGFGYTGELFF	TGTGCCACCAGCAGTGGGTTCGGATACACCGGGGAGCTGTTTTTT
TRBV7-8	many	NA	TRBJ2-1	CASSSREYYNEQFF	TGTGCCAGCAGCAGTAGGGAATACTACAATGAGCAGTTCTTC
TRBV5-1	few	NA	TRBJ2-1	CASSTGLIYNEQFF	TGCGCCAGCAGCACGGGACTTATTTACAATGAGCAGTTCTTC
TRBV13	NA	NA	TRBJ1-5	CASSLGGPGERQPQHF	TGTGCCAGCAGCTTAGGCGGCCCTGGAGAGCGGCAGCCCCAGCATTTT
TRBV29-1	few	NA	TRBJ2-4	CSVQQLAKNIQYF	TGCAGCGTTCAACAGTTGGCCAAAAACATTCAGTACTTC
TRBV6-5	NA	TRBD2	TRBJ2-7	CASSYEAGTYEQYF	TGTGCCAGCAGTTACGAAGCGGGAACCTACGAGCAGTACTTC
TRBV2	NA	NA	TRBJ2-1	CASSQVSNYNEQFF	TGTGCCAGCTCACAGGTCTCGAACTACAATGAGCAGTTCTTC
TRBV6-5	few	NA	TRBJ2-7	CASRLSGQGDLRQYF	TGTGCCAGCAGGCTCAGCGGGCAGGGAGATTTGCGGCAGTACTTC
TRBV10-3	NA	TRBD1	TRBJ1-2	CAIREDRGDYGYTF	TGTGCCATCAGGGAGGACAGGGGGGACTATGGCTACACCTTC
TRBV7-2	NA	NA	TRBJ2-6	CASSYTSTRGANVLTF	TGTGCCAGCAGCTATACGTCGACTCGTGGGGCCAACGTCCTGACTTTC
TRBV7-9	few	NA	TRBJ1-6	CASSFQGPLHF	TGTGCCAGCAGCTTCCAGGGCCCCCTCCACTTT
TRBV19	many	TRBD1	TRBJ2-5	CASSISGGAETQYF	TGTGCCAGTAGTATTTCAGGGGGCGCTGAGACCCAGTACTTC
TRBV6-6	NA	NA	TRBJ1-2	CASSRTDSYGYTF	TGTGCCAGCAGTCGGACAGACTCCTATGGCTACACCTTC
TRBV4-2	few	NA	TRBJ2-3	CASSRSSAGTDTQYF	TGTGCCAGCAGCCGCAGTTCGGCTGGCACAGATACGCAGTATTTT
TRBV4-3	few	TRBD2	TRBJ2-1	CASSSRLAASYNEQFF	TGCGCCAGCAGCTCCCGTCTAGCGGCCTCCTACAATGAGCAGTTCTTC
TRBV4-3	few	TRBD1	TRBJ2-2	CASSQDYNRGPTGELFF	TGCGCCAGCAGCCAAGATTATAACAGGGGGCCCACCGGGGAGCTGTTTTTT
TRBV28	NA	NA	TRBJ2-3	CASSFFTDTQYF	TGTGCCAGCAGTTTCTTCACAGATACGCAGTATTTT
TRBV7-9	NA	NA	TRBJ2-4	CASSSQAVAKNIQYF	TGTGCCAGCAGTTCCCAAGCGGTAGCCAAAAACATTCAGTACTTC
TRBV7-2	NA	NA	TRBJ2-2	CASSIGGTGELFF	TGTGCCAGCAGCATTGGGGGCACCGGGGAGCTGTTTTTT
TRBV7-9	few	NA	TRBJ2-7	CASSQLSARGSYEQYF	TGTGCCAGCAGCCAACTGTCCGCGAGGGGGTCCTACGAGCAGTACTTC
TRBV6-1	NA	NA	TRBJ2-2	CASSEVWGAARAGELFF	TGTGCCAGCAGTGAAGTATGGGGGGCAGCGAGGGCCGGGGAGCTGTTTTTT
TRBV6-1	NA	NA	TRBJ1-5	CASILNRAFNQPQHF	TGTGCCAGCATCTTGAACAGGGCGTTCAATCAGCCCCAGCATTTT
TRBV6-1	few	NA	TRBJ1-5	CASSESGAPFSNQPQHF	TGTGCCAGCAGTGAATCAGGGGCCCCTTTTAGCAATCAGCCCCAGCATTTT
TRBV13	NA	NA	TRBJ1-2	CASSEEINYGYTF	TGTGCCAGCAGTGAAGAGATTAACTATGGCTACACCTTC
TRBV25-1	NA	NA	TRBJ2-5	CASSREGETQYF	TGTGCCAGTTCGCGGGAAGGGGAGACCCAGTACTTC
TRBV5-1	few	NA	TRBJ2-3	CASSLGPGLGDTQYF	TGCGCCAGCAGCTTGGGGCCAGGGTTGGGTGATACGCAGTATTTT
TRBV5-1	NA	TRBD2	TRBJ2-3	CASSLAVLAGSTDTQYF	TGCGCCAGCAGCTTGGCTGTGCTAGCGGGGTCCACAGATACGCAGTATTTT
TRBV7-9	many	TRBD2	TRBJ2-4	CASSFGREDNIQYF	TGTGCCAGCAGCTTCGGGCGGGAGGACAACATTCAGTACTTC
TRBV6-5	many	TRBD1	TRBJ1-2	CASAPGTGPPYGYTF	TGTGCCAGCGCTCCAGGGACAGGGCCTCCCTATGGCTACACCTTC
TRBV5-4	few	TRBD2	TRBJ2-5	CASSLVTSGRETQYF	TGTGCCAGCAGCTTGGTTACTAGCGGGAGAGAGACCCAGTACTTC
TRBV11-2	NA	TRBD1	TRBJ1-2	CASSLAGTADYGYTF	TGTGCCAGCAGCCTAGCCGGGACAGCCGATTATGGCTACACCTTC
TRBV5-6	few	TRBD1	TRBJ2-1	CASSFLLRDRRNEQFF	TGTGCCAGCAGCTTCCTACTCCGGGACAGGAGGAATGAGCAGTTCTTC
TRBV5-4	NA	NA	TRBJ2-7	CASSLGNYEQYF	TGTGCCAGCAGCTTGGGGAACTACGAGCAGTACTTC
TRBV2	few	TRBD2	TRBJ2-3	CGDGGTDTQYF	TGTGGCGACGGGGGGACAGATACGCAGTATTTT
TRBV6-5	NA	NA	TRBJ1-3	CASSGRGNTIYF	TGTGCCAGCAGTGGACGAGGAAACACCATATATTTT
TRBV9	few	NA	TRBJ2-5	CASSVFDSQETQYF	TGTGCCAGCAGCGTCTTTGACAGCCAAGAGACCCAGTACTTC
TRBV30	many	NA	TRBJ2-3	CAWSIADTQYF	TGTGCCTGGAGTATAGCGGATACGCAGTATTTT
TRBV21-1	few	NA	TRBJ2-5	CASSRDGQIQYF	TGTGCCAGCAGCCGGGACGGGCAAATCCAGTACTTC
TRBV7-2	NA	TRBD1	TRBJ2-2	CASRSFGTANTGELFF	TGTGCCAGCAGATCTTTCGGGACAGCCAACACCGGGGAGCTGTTTTTT
TRBV5-1	few	NA	TRBJ2-1	CASSPGENNEQFF	TGCGCCAGCAGCCCGGGAGAAAACAATGAGCAGTTCTTC
TRBV27	NA	NA	TRBJ1-2	CASRTNRDYGYTF	TGTGCCAGCAGGACCAATAGGGACTATGGCTACACCTTC
TRBV4-3	NA	NA	TRBJ1-2	CASSQDGSYGYTF	TGCGCCAGCAGCCAAGACGGGTCTTATGGCTACACCTTC
TRBV6-1	few	TRBD1	TRBJ2-1	CASSERGTGSTHNEQFF	TGTGCCAGCAGTGAACGAGGGACAGGAAGCACACACAATGAGCAGTTCTTC
TRBV6-5	NA	TRBD2	TRBJ2-1	CAIGGGNEQFF	TGTGCCATCGGGGGGGGCAATGAGCAGTTCTTC
TRBV7-3	NA	NA	TRBJ2-2	CALPASRVSTGELFF	TGTGCCCTCCCCGCGAGCCGTGTCAGCACCGGGGAGCTGTTTTTT
TRBV18	NA	NA	TRBJ1-5	CASSPKEGYQPQHF	TGTGCCAGCTCACCAAAGGAAGGATATCAGCCCCAGCATTTT
TRBV7-2	NA	NA	TRBJ2-3	CASSTVSYTQYF	TGTGCCAGCAGCACCGTCTCTTATACGCAGTATTTT